The present entry profiles one TCR beta chain with its context. Its antigen is unidentified. This CDR3 has 14 amino acids. Trimming removed 4 bases from V and 6 bases from J, with 14 bases in between. Germline loops: CDR1 LNHDA, CDR2 SQIVND (reference sequence). This sample was included in a study of shared clonotypes between healthy human individuals. Study-wide results and limits: Few donors limited the genetic and exposure-history diversity represented.

Loaded into unsorted PBMC replicate PCRs was roughly 320 ng DNA, some 30,000 T cell genomes. Profiling relied on immunoSEQ multiplex PCR, and the TCRdb table lists in-frame clones only, not all of them. The sample has approximately 470,000 clones; about 72% are singletons. Sequencing was done on a sample of PBMCs. This clonotype was sampled from a woman aged 40 to 49 in good health. Some clones in this sample may be carry-over from other donors' samples. The V gene is TRBV19, the J gene TRBJ2-3, with a weak D call TRBD1 (5 bases). The CDR3 DNA sequence: TGTGCCAGTAGTAGGGGCACCACCCTTGATACGCAGTATTTT. This sequence encodes CASSRGTTLDTQYF.